Reported below is one T cell receptor beta chain. Its specific antigen is unknown. Base qualities were left out, and no much larger clone turns up one base away. TCRbeta CDR3 regions were amplified from genomic DNA by means of the immunoSEQ Assay, a bias-controlled multiplex PCR. The source study handled its data this way. Nucleated cell counts per sample were estimated from amplification of reference gene primers within the assay. To quantify the absolute abundance of each unique TCRbeta CDR3 rearrangement, sequence reads were collapsed and filtered. For each sample, productive Simpson clonality was calculated as the square root of Simpson's diversity index over productive rearrangements. Imported from immuneACCESS, the table was reduced by TCRdb to in-frame sequences with V and J called. These copies leave out some clones; in studies compared against another copy, an unresolved V gene accounts for under half, and the cause of the remainder is not known. Clone size and V and J calls were adopted from that table, with D and trimming inferred from the DNA. The sample table holds roughly 99,000 clones, of which around 83% were seen once. The ten largest clones capture 4.3% of the sample.

This entry comes from a study of blood T cell repertoires in COVID-19 (dated by TCRdb to the early 2020s). Concerning the study at large: Collaborator samples came from the United States, Italy and Spain and covered acute and convalescent phases of COVID-19. The material from the prospective study consisted of cDNA or gDNA derived from T cells, B-cell-depleted T cells, or PBMCs. Deeply sampled blood TCRbeta repertoires from subjects exposed to, actively infected with, or recovered from COVID-19 were included in the dataset. A freely available public database, intended as a resource for researchers studying the immune response to SARS-CoV-2, is where the repertoires were released. The samples were drawn from the first 160 participants of the ongoing ImmuneRACE study and from some 1,300 subjects provided by 6 global collaborators. Nearly every sample came with metadata listing a de-identified subject ID, COVID-19 status, age in years and sex. Where HLA class I and class II types were available, the types were taken from metadata supplied by the sample provider, not from assay-based typing.

Each collaborating institution followed its own protocols to collect whole blood in K2EDTA tubes. For TCRbeta analysis, collaborators shipped samples in one of three forms: frozen whole blood, isolated PBMCs, or DNA extracted from either of those sample types. General findings and caveats noted by the study authors: The quantity of clinical and demographic metadata differed by source and by participant and was supplied without curation.

The CDR3 starts with the cysteine, ends with the phenylalanine, and has 12 residues. Only the CDR3 DNA stays, 36 bases, in frame from base 1. From the germline V gene, CDR1 is SGHDT and CDR2 is YYEEEE. Trimming costs V 4 bases and J 8 bases, and their ends lie 12 bases apart. Recombination linked TRBV5-6 to TRBJ1-2; 5 matching bases give a weak D call of TRBD1. Sequenced sample: peripheral blood. The clonotype was recovered from a man between 65 and 80 years old with acute or convalescent COVID-19. The CDR3 protein: CASSPDTGGYTF. The DNA sequence is given as TGTGCCAGCAGCCCGGACACGGGCGGCTACACCTTC.